The 18 T cell receptor beta chains listed next were all sequenced from one sample in a study of identical twins. Using its own MiXCR run on the 5' RACE reads, TCRdb lists one record per CDR3 protein. This table has over 250,000 distinct CDR3 sequences, roughly 10% appearing once. These records were also assigned to another study, of yellow fever vaccine responses in identical twins.

Sequencing was carried out using CD8+ T cells sorted from blood. These TCRs come from a woman aged 18-29 years in good health.

This clonotype was counted ten times or more. The chain couples TRBV9 to TRBJ2-3; 10 positions agree with TRBD2. Germline V gene lookup returns CDR1 SGDLS and CDR2 YYNGEE. With V trimmed by 3 bases and J by 2 bases, 9 bases remained unmatched. This CDR3 has 17 amino acids. The CDR3, as DNA: TGTGCCAGCAGCGGCAACCCGGGACTAGCGACCACAGATACGCAGTATTTT. It codes for CASSGNPGLATTDTQYF.

The V and J genes are TRBV20-1 and TRBJ2-7, with 8 bases that match TRBD2. The CDR3 spans 13 residues. J gave up 6 bases and V 2 bases, and 6 bases lay outside the gene matches. Germline V gene sequence: CDR1 DFQATT, CDR2 SNEGSKA (reference sequence). The DNA for the CDR3 is TGCAGTGCTAGACGGGGGGGTTGGCGCGAGCAGTACTTC. Its protein product is CSARRGGWREQYF.

This clonotype was counted only a few times. J is TRBJ2-7 and V is TRBV2, with D maybe TRBD2 (6 bases). The V and J ends lost 3 bases and 5 bases respectively, with 8 bases between them. Germline assignment: CDR1 SNHLY and CDR2 FYNNEI. The CDR3 sequence is 12 residues long. CDR3 DNA: TGTGCCAGCAGTGAGCCTAGCGACGAGCAGTACTTC. Its protein product is CASSEPSDEQYF.

This chain links TRBV28 with TRBJ1-1; 7 bases map to TRBD1. The length of the CDR3 is 14 residues. V lost 3 bases, J lost 4 bases, and 5 bases stayed unmatched. Germline V gene data show CDR1 as MDHEN and CDR2 as SYDVKM. The CDR3 loop is CASSFFRGPTEAFF. For the CDR3, the DNA is TGTGCCAGCAGTTTTTTTAGGGGGCCCACTGAAGCTTTCTTT.

This clonotype has just a few counts. CDR3: CASSLEGETTYEQYF. The CDR3 DNA reads TGTGCCAGCAGCTTAGAGGGGGAGACTACCTACGAGCAGTACTTC. The chain joins TRBV7-9 to TRBJ2-7, with D perhaps TRBD1 (6 bases). The CDR3 spans 15 residues. V was clipped by 1 base and J by 2 bases, with 12 bases between them. Germline values: CDR1 SEHNR, CDR2 FQNEAQ (reference sequence).

The chain has TRBV6-5 and TRBJ2-1, with 7 bases matching TRBD1. Per germline, CDR1 MNHEY and CDR2 SVGAGI. The CDR3 totals 14 residues. The J segment lost 5 bases and the V segment lost 2 bases, leaving 3 bases of the junction unmatched. CDR3 nucleotides: TGTGCCAGCAGTTACAATACAGGGGACAATGAGCAGTTCTTC. Its protein product is CASSYNTGDNEQFF.

This clonotype has more than one count but fewer than ten. The V call is TRBV20-1, the J call TRBJ2-3; 11 bases match TRBD2. V was clipped by 0 bases and J by 4 bases; unmatched bases: 3. CDR1 and CDR2 from the germline V gene are DFQATT and SNEGSKA (reference sequence). There are 15 residues in the CDR3. DNA for the CDR3: TGCAGTGCTAGAGATAGCGGGAGGGAGGCAGATACGCAGTATTTT. Translating it yields CSARDSGREADTQYF.

J is TRBJ2-7 and V is TRBV3-1, with D possibly being TRBD1 (6 bases). Between the trimmed V and J ends, which lost 4 bases and 6 bases, there was a span of 16 bases. The germline gives CDR1 LGHDT, CDR2 YNNKEL (reference sequence). The CDR3 is 14 amino acids. CDR3 residues: CASSPNRVSSEQYF. CDR3 nucleotide sequence: TGTGCCAGCAGCCCTAACAGGGTCTCTAGCGAGCAGTACTTC.

This rearrangement joins TRBV4-3 to TRBJ2-7, with 8 bases lining up with TRBD1. Germline CDR1 reads LGHNA; CDR2 reads YSLEER. The CDR3 contains 14 residues. Germline trimming cut 3 bases from V and 6 bases from J; bases unmatched to any gene: 7. The CDR3 DNA reads as TGCGCCAGCAGCCAGGACAGGGAGTTGGGCGAGCAGTACTTC. Protein: CASSQDRELGEQYF.

The chain uses TRBV19 and TRBJ1-6; 9 bases align to TRBD1. V lost 2 bases to trimming and J lost 7 bases; unmatched junction nucleotides: 3. Germline V gene lookup returns CDR1 LNHDA and CDR2 SQIVND (reference sequence). The CDR3 contains 15 residues. The CDR3 coding sequence is TGTGCCAGTAGTATACCGACAGGGGGAAATTCACCCCTCCACTTT. It encodes CASSIPTGGNSPLHF.

This chain connects TRBV20-1 to TRBJ2-7; TRBD1 matches 9 bases. Losses at the gene ends were 1 base for V and 3 bases for J; bases not matched to a gene: 4. The CDR3 contains 14 residues. CDR1 is DFQATT, CDR2 SNEGSKA, per germline (reference sequence). CDR3 nucleotide sequence: TGCAGTGCTAGAGTTGAGACAGGGGGCTACGAGCAGTACTTC. This codes for CSARVETGGYEQYF.

The CDR3: CSVDVITSAGESYEQYF. CDR3 sequence (DNA): TGCAGCGTTGATGTAATAACGTCGGCGGGGGAATCCTACGAGCAGTACTTC. V is TRBV29-1 and J is TRBJ2-7, with 7 bases that match TRBD2. CDR3 length equals 17 residues. CDR1 is SQVTM, CDR2 ANQGSEA, per germline. Trimming cost V 3 bases and J 1 base; bases outside gene matches: 15.

This clonotype has ten or more counts. V is TRBV12-3 or TRBV12-4 and J is TRBJ2-7, with D perhaps TRBD1 (6 bases). Trimming shortened V by 6 bases and J by 5 bases, and 14 bases separated the two germline ends. The CDR3 totals 13 residues. Here the CDR3 reads CASRLQGIDEQYF. The CDR3 DNA sequence: TGTGCCAGCAGACTACAGGGTATAGACGAGCAGTACTTC.

This clonotype occurred a few times. The chain employs TRBV4-1 and TRBJ2-1; weak D call: TRBD1 (6 bases). Germline V gene sequence: CDR1 MGHRA, CDR2 YSYEKL. The CDR3 sequence is 15 residues long. V was trimmed by 0 bases and J by 8 bases, leaving 14 bases between them. CDR3 nucleotides: TGCGCCAGCAGCCAAGAACAGGGTAATTTTGATGAGCAGTTCTTC. Amino acids: CASSQEQGNFDEQFF.

This clonotype was recorded a few times. The chain joins TRBV4-2 to TRBJ2-3; possibly TRBD2 for D (5 bases). From germline, CDR1 is LGHNA and CDR2 YNFKEQ. Between the trimmed V and J ends, which lost 1 base and 3 bases, there was a span of 14 bases. This CDR3 spans 16 amino acids. The CDR3 loop is CASSQVASRKTDTQYF. The CDR3 coding sequence is TGTGCCAGCAGCCAAGTGGCTAGCCGTAAAACAGATACGCAGTATTTT.

Many counts were recorded for this clonotype. The CDR3 loop reads CASSYAINQPQHF. CDR3 DNA: TGTGCCAGCAGTTACGCGATTAATCAGCCCCAGCATTTT. The chain couples TRBV6-5 to TRBJ1-5; the D is unclear. Germline V gene lookup returns CDR1 MNHEY and CDR2 SVGAGI. Trimming shortened V by 2 bases and J by 4 bases, and 6 bases separated the two germline ends. CDR3 length: 13 residues.

This clonotype has more than one count but fewer than ten. The chain recombines TRBV20-1 with TRBJ2-1; 8 bases map to TRBD2. Germline CDR1 reads DFQATT; CDR2 reads SNEGSKA (reference sequence). The CDR3 extends over 14 amino acids. Trimming removed 6 bases from V and 4 bases from J; junction bases left unmatched: 8. The CDR3 region is CSAGTREEYNEQFF. DNA for the CDR3: TGCAGTGCCGGGACTAGGGAAGAATACAATGAGCAGTTCTTC.

This clonotype was counted only a few times. The chain links TRBV29-1 to TRBJ2-1; 9 bases map to TRBD2. This CDR3 has 16 residues. With V trimmed by 4 bases and J by 1 base, 8 bases remained unmatched. The V gene's germline CDR1 is SQVTM and CDR2 ANQGSEA. The CDR3 DNA follows: TGCAGCGTTGTTCTAGCGGGAACTTCTTCCTACAATGAGCAGTTCTTC. As protein: CSVVLAGTSSYNEQFF.